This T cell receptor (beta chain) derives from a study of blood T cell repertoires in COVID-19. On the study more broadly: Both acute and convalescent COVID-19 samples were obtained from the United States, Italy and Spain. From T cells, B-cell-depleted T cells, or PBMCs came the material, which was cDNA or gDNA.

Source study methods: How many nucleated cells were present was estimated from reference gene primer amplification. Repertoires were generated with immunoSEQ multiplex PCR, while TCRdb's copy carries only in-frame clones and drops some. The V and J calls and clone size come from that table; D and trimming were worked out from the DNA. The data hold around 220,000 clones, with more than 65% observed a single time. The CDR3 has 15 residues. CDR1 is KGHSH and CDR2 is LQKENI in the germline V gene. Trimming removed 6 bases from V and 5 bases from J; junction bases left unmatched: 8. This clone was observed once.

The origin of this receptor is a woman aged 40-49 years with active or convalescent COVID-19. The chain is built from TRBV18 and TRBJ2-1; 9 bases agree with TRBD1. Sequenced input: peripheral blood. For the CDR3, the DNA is TGTGCCAGCTCTTCGCGGGACAGGGCTAACAATGAGCAGTTCTTC. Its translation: CASSSRDRANNEQFF.